These 20 T cell receptor beta chains originate from one sample sequenced in a study of blood T cell repertoires in COVID-19. Method: immunoSEQ multiplex PCR; TCRdb's copy keeps in-frame clones and lacks some. The sample includes 95,000 to 110,000 clones, 88% of them seen just once. Sequenced input: peripheral blood. The source is a human donor in a cohort sampled during active COVID-19.

The chain is built from TRBV6-4 and TRBJ2-7, with 7 positions matching TRBD1. CDR3 length equals 14 residues. V lost 6 bases and J lost 0; bases outside the gene matches: 5. Germline loops: CDR1 MRHNA, CDR2 SNTAGT. The CDR3 sequence is CASRPDRNSYEQYF. CDR3 coding DNA: TGTGCCAGCAGACCGGACAGGAACTCCTACGAGCAGTACTTC.

The chain employs TRBV3-1 (or the pseudogene TRBV3-2) and TRBJ2-7; 7 nucleotides line up with TRBD1. CDR1 is LGHDT, CDR2 YNNKEL, per germline (reference sequence). The CDR3 is made up of 15 amino acids. V was clipped by 4 bases and J by 6 bases; unmatched bases: 12. The CDR3 sequence is CASSPNRQGWAEQYF. CDR3 in DNA: TGTGCCAGCAGCCCAAACAGACAGGGTTGGGCCGAGCAGTACTTC.

In regard to this clone: The same CDR3 also results from other DNA sequences found in this sample. This chain uses TRBV6-5 with TRBJ1-1; 9 bases align to TRBD1. The length of the CDR3 is 15 residues. With V trimmed by 3 bases and J by 1 base, 3 bases remained unmatched. Germline V gene data show CDR1 as MNHEY and CDR2 as SVGAGI. The CDR3 is CASSYLGQGNTEAFF. The CDR3 DNA reads TGTGCCAGCAGTTATTTGGGACAGGGGAACACTGAAGCTTTCTTT.

This clone was recorded a few times. This chain joins TRBV19 and TRBJ1-3; D is uncertain. Germline values: CDR1 LNHDA, CDR2 SQIVND (reference sequence). Trimming pared 2 bases from V and 2 bases from J, leaving 7 bases between. The CDR3 extends over 14 amino acids. The CDR3 sequence is CASSIQTAGNTIYF. The CDR3 DNA sequence: TGTGCCAGTAGTATACAAACGGCTGGAAACACCATATATTTT.

The chain is built from TRBV28 and TRBJ1-3, with D possibly matching TRBD1 (5 bases). V lost 6 bases and J lost 4, with 13 bases in between. The V gene's germline CDR1 is MDHEN and CDR2 SYDVKM. The CDR3 sequence is 14 residues long. CDR3 sequence: CASSTWTRGNTIYF. The CDR3 nucleotides are TGTGCCAGCAGCACCTGGACACGAGGAAACACCATATATTTT. The variable domain in full, completed from reference TRBV28 and TRBJ1-3, reads DVKVTQSSRYLVKRTGEKVFLECVQDMDHENMFWYRQDPGLGLRLIYFSYDVKMKEKGDIPEGYSVSREKKERFSLILESASTNQTSMYLCASSTWTRGNTIYFGEGSWLTVV.

This chain links TRBV27 with TRBJ1-5; D gene unclear. The CDR3 consists of 13 residues. CDR1 is MNHEY and CDR2 is SMNVEV in the germline V gene (reference sequence). V lost 2 bases to trimming and J lost 4 bases, with 6 bases between them. The CDR3 nucleotides are TGTGCCAGCAGTTTAACCGGGAATCAGCCCCAGCATTTT. Its translation is CASSLTGNQPQHF.

The genes are TRBV28 and TRBJ2-1, with 13 bases identical to TRBD2. V dropped 2 bases and J dropped 10; count of bases not matched to a gene: 5. The germline V gene encodes CDR1 MDHEN and CDR2 SYDVKM. The length of the CDR3 is 15 residues. CDR3 protein: CASSLPGLAGYEQFF. The CDR3 DNA reads TGTGCCAGCAGTTTACCGGGACTAGCGGGATACGAGCAGTTCTTC.

The genes are TRBV30 and TRBJ1-1; D remains unclear. The length of the CDR3 is 13 residues. Deletions cut 1 base from V and 1 base from J, with 7 bases between. Germline V gene lookup returns CDR1 GTSNPN and CDR2 SVGIG (reference sequence). The CDR3 spells CAWSDISNTEAFF. CDR3 nucleotide sequence: TGTGCCTGGAGTGACATATCGAACACTGAAGCTTTCTTT.

V is TRBV5-8 and J is TRBJ1-1; no firm D call. The V end lost 0 bases, the J end lost 9 bases, and 9 bases lay between the germline ends. The CDR3 length is 12 residues. The germline V gene encodes CDR1 SGHTS and CDR2 YDEGEE. The CDR3 nucleotides are TGTGCCAGCAGCTTGGACGAGACAAAAGCTTTCTTT. Encoded protein: CASSLDETKAFF.

The chain couples TRBV27 to TRBJ2-1, with D perhaps matching TRBD2 (5 bases). Germline assignment: CDR1 MNHEY and CDR2 SMNVEV (reference sequence). The CDR3 runs 15 residues. V was trimmed by 7 bases and J by 1 base, leaving 14 bases between them. In DNA, the CDR3 is TGTGCCAGCACGGGGATGGGCAGTTCCTACAATGAGCAGTTCTTC. Protein sequence: CASTGMGSSYNEQFF.

CDR3 region: CASTTQGVIAGNTEAFF. Written as DNA, the CDR3 is TGTGCCAGCACCACACAGGGTGTGATAGCTGGCAACACTGAAGCTTTCTTT. The chain uses TRBV27 and TRBJ1-1; possibly TRBD1 for D (6 bases). This CDR3 region has 17 residues. V was cut by 7 bases and J by 2 bases, with 23 bases left in between. The germline V gene encodes CDR1 MNHEY and CDR2 SMNVEV (reference sequence).

The CDR3 DNA reads TGTGCCAGCAGCCAAGAAAGGAGCGGCGGATTCGGACACAATGAGCAGTTCTTC. Translation gives CASSQERSGGFGHNEQFF. The chain employs TRBV3-1 (or the pseudogene TRBV3-2) and TRBJ2-1; perhaps TRBD2 as D (5 bases). This CDR3 is built from 18 residues. Per the germline V gene, CDR1 is LGHDT and CDR2 is YNNKEL (reference sequence). V dropped 0 bases and J dropped 5 bases, with 20 bases sitting between them.

The chain is built from TRBV27 and TRBJ2-7, with TRBD1 matching over 9 bases. This CDR3 comprises 15 residues. V dropped 6 bases and J dropped 3; count of bases not matched to a gene: 9. Germline V gene sequence: CDR1 MNHEY, CDR2 SMNVEV (reference sequence). The CDR3 reads CASSQPGQGLYEQYF. DNA of the CDR3: TGTGCCAGCAGCCAACCGGGACAGGGACTCTACGAGCAGTACTTC.

Here the CDR3 reads CASSVDSAGRTIYF. As DNA, the CDR3 is TGTGCCAGCAGCGTAGATTCGGCAGGGAGGACCATATATTTT. V gene TRBV9 combines with J gene TRBJ1-3, with TRBD1 as a possible D gene (5 bases). The CDR3 is made up of 14 amino acids. Looked up from germline, CDR1 is SGDLS and CDR2 is YYNGEE. Trimming cost V 0 bases and J 10 bases, with 14 bases left between them.

J is TRBJ1-2 and V is TRBV7-2; possible D gene TRBD1, 5 bases. The V and J ends lost 5 bases and 6 bases respectively, with 16 bases between them. Germline assignment: CDR1 SGHTA and CDR2 FQGNSA. This CDR3 is built from 14 residues. The CDR3 protein is CASSVHQGKDGYTF. The CDR3 bases are TGTGCCAGCAGCGTCCACCAGGGCAAGGATGGCTACACCTTC. The full variable domain, in which reference TRBV7-2 and TRBJ1-2 provide the parts outside the CDR3, is GAGVSQSPSNKVTEKGKDVELRCDPISGHTALYWYRQSLGQGLEFLIYFQGNSAPDKSGLPSDRFSAERTGGSVSTLTIQRTQQEDSAVYLCASSVHQGKDGYTFGSGTRLTVV.

The V gene is TRBV28, the J gene TRBJ2-7, with TRBD2 matching 7 bases. V shed 5 bases, J shed 1 base, and the junction held 8 bases outside the gene matches. This CDR3 is built from 15 residues. Germline V gene data show CDR1 as MDHEN and CDR2 as SYDVKM. CDR3 protein: CASSLTSDLSYEQYF. The CDR3 nucleotides are TGTGCCAGCAGTCTAACTAGCGATCTTTCCTACGAGCAGTACTTC.

The V and J genes are TRBV24-1 and TRBJ2-2; 7 bases fit TRBD2. The CDR3 length is 17 residues. Germline assignment: CDR1 KGHDR and CDR2 SFDVKD. V was pared by 3 bases and J by 6 bases, with 12 bases of the junction left unmatched. CDR3 loop: CATSDLKGGSGPGELFF. CDR3 DNA sequence: TGTGCCACCAGTGATCTCAAGGGCGGGAGTGGCCCCGGGGAGCTGTTTTTT.

This rearrangement joins TRBV28 to TRBJ2-5; the match to TRBD2 covers 11 bases. This CDR3 has 15 residues. The trim removed 6 bases at V and 5 bases at J, leaving 8 bases unmatched. CDR1 and CDR2 (germline): MDHEN, SYDVKM. CDR3 sequence: CASRVAGGPGETQYF. The DNA of the CDR3 is TGTGCCAGCAGAGTAGCGGGAGGGCCGGGTGAGACCCAGTACTTC.

The chain employs TRBV12-3 or TRBV12-4 and TRBJ2-7; no definite D call. Trimming shortened V by 3 bases and J by 3 bases, and 9 bases separated the two germline ends. The CDR3 sequence is 13 residues long. The CDR3 loop is CASSLESIYEQYF. The CDR3 coding sequence is TGTGCCAGCAGTTTGGAGTCAATCTACGAGCAGTACTTC.

This chain's CDR3 is CASSPRTGGGLQTYEQYF. The CDR3 DNA reads TGTGCCAGCTCACCCAGGACAGGGGGAGGACTGCAAACCTACGAGCAGTACTTC. V is TRBV18 and J is TRBJ2-7, with TRBD1 matching 10 bases. The CDR3 length is 18 residues. The V segment lost 3 bases and the J segment 2 bases; nucleotides outside the gene matches: 13. The V gene's germline CDR1 is KGHSH and CDR2 LQKENI.